Listed below are T cell receptor beta chains from one sample, sequenced in a study of pediatric ulcerative colitis. TCRdb's copy holds only in-frame clones and misses some; the assay was immunoSEQ multiplex PCR. The table shows approximately 5,000 clones, with 70% to 90% occurring only once. The sample consisted of blood. The source is a boy aged 10-17 years with mild ulcerative colitis. Both conserved end residues are part of each CDR3. D genes are given only for firm matches. Size is omitted from some rows. Given values are once, few, many or a class for expanded clones.

TRBD2	TRBV2	TRBJ2-7	-	CASRGRFGGDYEQYF	TGTGCCAGCCGAGGCCGCTTTGGGGGGGACTACGAGCAGTACTTC
-	TRBV6-6	TRBJ2-2	-	CASRIGSNTGELFF	TGTGCCAGCAGAATCGGGTCGAACACCGGGGAGCTGTTTTTT
-	TRBV27	TRBJ2-1	-	CATRGKGSALSSYNEQFF	TGTGCCACTAGGGGGAAAGGGAGCGCCCTGAGCTCCTACAATGAGCAGTTCTTC
TRBD2	TRBV11-3	TRBJ2-1	once	CASSRLAGAYNEQFF	TGTGCCAGCAGCCGCCTAGCGGGAGCCTACAATGAGCAGTTCTTC
-	TRBV28	TRBJ1-5	-	CATTISRLGSSNQPQHF	TGTGCCACCACAATTTCGCGGCTAGGGAGTAGCAATCAGCCCCAGCATTTT
-	TRBV30	TRBJ1-1	-	CAWTRGVVNTEAFF	TGTGCCTGGACTAGGGGGGTGGTAAACACTGAAGCTTTCTTT
-	TRBV19	TRBJ2-1	-	CASRDQNKYNEQFF	TGTGCCAGTAGAGACCAAAATAAGTACAATGAGCAGTTCTTC
-	TRBV4-2	TRBJ1-1	-	CASSHILQDPTEAFF	TGTGCCAGCAGCCATATTTTGCAAGACCCAACTGAAGCTTTCTTT
TRBD2	TRBV19	TRBJ2-7	-	CASSMGAGPSEQYF	TGTGCCAGTAGTATGGGAGCGGGACCCTCCGAGCAGTACTTC
TRBD2	TRBV7-9	TRBJ2-5	-	CASSLASLGGGETQYF	TGTGCCAGCAGCTTAGCGTCACTCGGCGGGGGGGAGACCCAGTACTTC
TRBD1	TRBV28	TRBJ1-2	-	CASSSPPGGPGYTF	TGTGCCAGCAGTTCACCCCCAGGGGGCCCTGGCTACACCTTC
TRBD1	TRBV7-9	TRBJ2-2	-	CASSQDRGLSRGTGELFF	TGTGCCAGCAGCCAGGACAGGGGGTTATCTCGGGGCACCGGGGAGCTGTTTTTT
-	TRBV29-1	TRBJ2-3	-	CSVEDARDTQYF	TGCAGCGTTGAAGACGCTAGAGATACGCAGTATTTT
TRBD1	TRBV10-3	TRBJ2-7	-	CAIQPGQGLSYEQYF	TGTGCCATCCAGCCTGGACAGGGGTTGAGCTACGAGCAGTACTTC
TRBD1	TRBV13	TRBJ1-1	-	CASSIPGQGGTEAFF	TGTGCCAGCAGCATACCGGGACAGGGTGGGACTGAAGCTTTCTTT
-	TRBV6-5	TRBJ2-7	-	CASRLDGVSYEQYF	TGTGCCAGCAGGCTGGACGGGGTCTCCTACGAGCAGTACTTC
-	TRBV5-1	TRBJ1-1	-	CASSLGRGGAVNTEAFF	TGCGCCAGCAGCTTGGGGCGGGGAGGGGCGGTGAACACTGAAGCTTTCTTT
TRBD2	TRBV6-1	TRBJ2-7	once	CASRLAVNVEQYF	TGTGCCAGCCGACTAGCGGTAAATGTGGAGCAGTACTTC
-	TRBV2	TRBJ1-5	few	CASSVYLNQPQHF	TGTGCCAGCAGTGTGTACCTCAATCAGCCCCAGCATTTT
-	TRBV25-1	TRBJ2-1	-	CASRLVGEQFF	TGTGCCAGCAGACTAGTAGGTGAGCAGTTCTTC
-	TRBV29-1	TRBJ1-4	-	CSVDDGQTGKLFF	TGCAGCGTTGATGATGGACAGACTGGAAAACTGTTTTTT
-	TRBV28	TRBJ1-1	-	CASSATGLNTEAFF	TGTGCCAGCAGCGCAACAGGGCTGAACACTGAAGCTTTCTTT
-	TRBV10-3	TRBJ1-5	-	CAMAGGTNQPQHF	TGTGCCATGGCGGGAGGGACCAATCAGCCCCAGCATTTT
TRBD2	TRBV19	TRBJ2-2	-	CASSIDQGLGTGELFF	TGTGCCAGTAGTATAGATCAGGGACTAGGAACCGGGGAGCTGTTTTTT
-	TRBV2	TRBJ1-3	-	CASSYNRDLAGNTIYF	TGTGCCAGCAGTTACAACAGGGATCTTGCTGGAAACACCATATATTTT
-	TRBV5-4	TRBJ1-5	-	CASSLAGRNQPQHF	TGTGCCAGCAGCTTGGCCGGCCGCAATCAGCCCCAGCATTTT
-	TRBV11-3	TRBJ2-5	-	CASSPPQETQYF	TGTGCCAGCAGCCCACCCCAAGAGACCCAGTACTTC
-	TRBV28	TRBJ1-5	-	CASEVTGNQPQHF	TGTGCCTCGGAAGTGACCGGCAATCAGCCCCAGCATTTT
TRBD1	TRBV28	TRBJ1-4	-	CASRPPGQGVEKLFF	TGTGCCAGCAGGCCTCCGGGACAGGGTGTCGAAAAACTGTTTTTT
TRBD1	TRBV28	TRBJ1-2	-	CASSSGQVDGYTF	TGTGCCAGCAGCTCGGGACAGGTCGATGGCTACACCTTC
-	TRBV19	TRBJ1-2	-	CASSIVGIYGYTF	TGTGCCAGTAGTATCGTGGGGATCTATGGCTACACCTTC
TRBD2	TRBV15	TRBJ2-1	-	CATSRGISGRVGEQFF	TGTGCCACCAGCAGAGGAATTAGCGGGAGGGTGGGTGAGCAGTTCTTC
-	TRBV6-6	TRBJ2-7	-	CASSYVGRVREQYF	TGTGCCAGCAGTTACGTAGGACGAGTCCGCGAGCAGTACTTC
-	TRBV6-1	TRBJ2-1	-	CASSPQGVSYNEQFF	TGTGCCAGCAGTCCCCAGGGTGTATCCTACAATGAGCAGTTCTTC
-	TRBV7-6	TRBJ2-7	-	CASSLAPAGEQYF	TGTGCCAGCAGCTTAGCACCCGCCGGTGAGCAGTACTTC
-	TRBV2	TRBJ2-3	-	CASTPTGSDTQYF	TGTGCCAGCACACCCACAGGGTCAGATACGCAGTATTTT
-	TRBV19	TRBJ1-3	-	CASSTRLGNTIYF	TGTGCCAGTAGTACGCGCTTGGGAAACACCATATATTTT
-	TRBV11-2	TRBJ2-7	-	CASSLGPAQAYEQYF	TGTGCCAGCAGCTTAGGTCCCGCGCAAGCCTACGAGCAGTACTTC
TRBD1	TRBV2	TRBJ1-1	once	CASSPGGNTEAFF	TGTGCCAGCAGTCCAGGGGGAAACACTGAAGCTTTCTTT
-	TRBV28	TRBJ1-3	once	CASSLGVGNTIYF	TGTGCCAGCAGTTTGGGGGTGGGAAACACCATATATTTT
TRBD2	TRBV9	TRBJ2-1	-	CASSVGLAGVNEQFF	TGTGCCAGCAGCGTAGGGCTAGCGGGAGTCAATGAGCAGTTCTTC
-	TRBV1	TRBJ2-7	-	CTSSQVSFPYEQYF	TGCACCAGCAGCCAAGTTTCTTTCCCCTACGAGCAGTACTTC
-	TRBV6-1	TRBJ2-3	-	CASSGRETDTQYF	TGTGCCAGCAGTGGCAGGGAAACAGATACGCAGTATTTT
-	TRBV19	TRBJ2-1	-	CASSMGVNWNEQFF	TGTGCCAGTAGTATGGGGGTTAATTGGAATGAGCAGTTCTTC
-	TRBV27	TRBJ2-1	-	CASIPLGGGAKFF	TGTGCCAGCATCCCTTTAGGGGGGGGCGCAAAGTTCTTC
TRBD1	TRBV19	TRBJ2-7	-	CASSPGTGVYEQYF	TGTGCCAGTAGTCCCGGGACAGGAGTCTACGAGCAGTACTTC
-	TRBV11-2	TRBJ2-7	-	CASSLRSSYEQYF	TGTGCCAGCAGCTTACGGTCCAGCTACGAGCAGTACTTC